The next 31 T cell receptor beta chains were all read from a single sample in a study of early T cells in non-severe SARS-CoV-2 infection. Each CDR3 protein is one row after TCRdb ran MiXCR on the 5' RACE reads. Of some 91,000 distinct CDR3 sequences in the sample, 11% were seen once. The material sequenced was whole blood, taken at baseline. These receptors were obtained from an adult who was a healthcare worker with PCR-confirmed SARS-CoV-2 infection or an uninfected control (not recorded which).

This clonotype was observed a few times. The chain is built from TRBV3-1 and TRBJ2-3; D is unresolved. CDR3 size: 12 residues. Germline V gene lookup returns CDR1 LGHDT and CDR2 YNNKEL (reference sequence). Trimming removed 4 bases at V and 4 bases at J, with 6 bases between. The CDR3 sequence: CASSRKSDTQYF. For the CDR3, the DNA is TGTGCCAGCAGCCGAAAGTCAGATACGCAGTATTTT.

This clonotype was seen a few times. This sequence joins TRBV12-3 or TRBV12-4 and TRBJ2-1; tentative D call: TRBD2 (6 bases). V was shortened by 6 bases and J by 10 bases, with 16 bases between the two germline ends. The CDR3 contains 13 residues. The CDR3: CASSPGLRGEQFF. CDR3 in DNA: TGTGCCAGCAGCCCGGGACTTCGAGGGGAGCAGTTCTTC.

In this sample, this clonotype turned up a few times. The V call is TRBV24-1, the J call TRBJ2-1; TRBD1 agrees at 9 bases. This CDR3 spans 16 amino acids. Germline CDR1 reads KGHDR; CDR2 reads SFDVKD. With V trimmed by 3 bases and J by 1 base, 3 bases remained unmatched. CDR3 nucleotide sequence: TGTGCCACCAGTGATGCGACAGGGGGTTCCTACAATGAGCAGTTCTTC. Translated: CATSDATGGSYNEQFF.

In this sample, this clonotype turned up many times. The chain has TRBV6-5 and TRBJ2-2; D perhaps matches TRBD2 (5 bases). The CDR3 totals 14 residues. The V end lost 2 bases, the J end lost 5 bases, and 9 bases lay between the germline ends. Germline CDR1 reads MNHEY; CDR2 reads SVGAGI. The CDR3 loop is CASSYTAGTGELFF. In DNA form, the CDR3 reads TGTGCCAGCAGTTACACCGCGGGTACCGGGGAGCTGTTTTTT.

This clonotype has a count of ten or more. This sequence joins TRBV20-1 and TRBJ1-5; D gene uncertain. The V gene lost 3 bases and the J gene lost 4 bases, with 13 bases spanning the gap. The CDR3 loop spans 14 amino acids. CDR1 is DFQATT and CDR2 is SNEGSKA in the germline V gene (reference sequence). DNA of the CDR3: TGCAGTGCTAGCCACGGCAACCCAAATCAGCCCCAGCATTTT. Protein product: CSASHGNPNQPQHF.

This clonotype has more than one count but fewer than ten. The CDR3 DNA follows: TGTGCCAGCAGTTTAGGACTAGATACAGATACGCAGTATTTT. Protein product: CASSLGLDTDTQYF. This chain uses TRBV2 with TRBJ2-3, with TRBD2 identical over 7 bases. The CDR3 has 14 residues. CDR1 and CDR2 (germline): SNHLY, FYNNEI. Losses at the gene ends were 5 bases for V and 3 bases for J; bases not matched to a gene: 5.

This clonotype was counted a few times. This sequence joins TRBV20-1 and TRBJ1-2, with D perhaps TRBD1 (5 bases). Between the trimmed V and J ends, which lost 6 bases and 6 bases, there was a span of 11 bases. The CDR3 is 11 residues long. Germline CDR1 is DFQATT and CDR2 is SNEGSKA (reference sequence). CDR3 sequence: CSAQGFHGYTF. CDR3 nucleotide sequence: TGCAGTGCGCAGGGTTTCCATGGCTACACCTTC.

V and J are TRBV9 and TRBJ2-5; no definite D call. Germline V gene lookup returns CDR1 SGDLS and CDR2 YYNGEE. The V end lost 0 bases, the J end lost 2 bases, and 8 bases lay between the germline ends. The CDR3 is made up of 14 amino acids. CDR3 bases: TGTGCCAGCAGCGTAGGACGCGGACAAGAGACCCAGTACTTC. Protein sequence: CASSVGRGQETQYF.

This clonotype was detected ten times or more. V is TRBV28 and J is TRBJ1-1; no clear D. V was trimmed by 7 bases and J by 10 bases, leaving 16 bases between them. CDR1 is MDHEN and CDR2 is SYDVKM in the germline V gene. CDR3 length: 12 residues. CDR3: CASKLGRNGAFF. Written as DNA, the CDR3 is TGTGCCAGCAAACTAGGCCGGAATGGAGCTTTCTTT.

The chain combines TRBV5-1 with TRBJ1-1; TRBD1 is a possible D gene (5 bases). CDR3 length: 13 residues. CDR1 is SGHRS and CDR2 is YFSETQ in the germline V gene. V lost 4 bases, J lost 11 bases, and 18 bases lay in between. The CDR3, as DNA: TGCGCCAGCAGCGTGCGGGGAGGGGCGCACGCTTTCTTT. Its translation: CASSVRGGAHAFF.

This clonotype has a handful of counts. V gene TRBV7-9 combines with J gene TRBJ2-2; D remains ambiguous. The CDR3 is made up of 14 amino acids. Trimming shortened V by 4 bases and J by 3 bases, and 9 bases separated the two germline ends. CDR1 and CDR2 from the germline V gene are SEHNR and FQNEAQ (reference sequence). The CDR3 DNA follows: TGTGCCAGCAGCTCTAGTCCCTACACCGGGGAGCTGTTTTTT. Translation: CASSSSPYTGELFF.

This clonotype was counted only a few times. This rearrangement joins TRBV12-3 or TRBV12-4 to TRBJ2-1, with D maybe TRBD2 (6 bases). V was cut by 7 bases and J by 7 bases, with 17 bases left in between. The CDR3 covers 14 residues. For the CDR3, the DNA is TGTGCCAGCACCTTGGGGGGACTGTTGAATGAGCAGTTCTTC. Translating gives CASTLGGLLNEQFF.

The chain uses TRBV6-1 and TRBJ2-1; D unclear. V was trimmed by 6 bases and J by 7 bases, leaving 16 bases between them. The germline V gene encodes CDR1 MNHNS and CDR2 SASEGT. The CDR3 runs 14 residues. The CDR3 DNA follows: TGTGCCAGCAGGAGTGGCTTCAGCCCGAATGAGCAGTTCTTC. This encodes CASRSGFSPNEQFF.

The sample holds many counts of this clonotype. The CDR3 loop is CASREVPGSYGYTF. CDR3 DNA sequence: TGCGCCAGCAGGGAGGTACCGGGCTCCTATGGCTACACCTTC. This chain connects TRBV5-1 to TRBJ1-2, with D uncertain. Germline V lookup: CDR1 SGHRS, CDR2 YFSETQ. The CDR3 covers 14 residues. Trimming left V 5 bases short and J 4 bases short, with 15 bases between. Full variable domain (outside the CDR3, taken from reference TRBV5-1 and TRBJ1-2): KAGVTQTPRYLIKTRGQQVTLSCSPISGHRSVSWYQQTPGQGLQFLFEYFSETQRNKGNFPGRFSGRQFSNSRSEMNVSTLELGDSALYLCASREVPGSYGYTFGSGTRLTVV.

Many counts were recorded for this clonotype. The genes are TRBV5-1 and TRBJ2-7; possible D gene TRBD1, 6 bases. This CDR3 contains 12 residues. The germline V gene encodes CDR1 SGHRS and CDR2 YFSETQ. Trimming cost V 4 bases and J 3 bases, with 8 bases left between them. This CDR3 is CASSVQGYEQYF. In DNA, the CDR3 is TGCGCCAGCAGCGTACAGGGCTACGAGCAGTACTTC.

There are a few counts of this clonotype. One end of the junction varies from germline; a read error may be responsible. The chain recombines TRBV25-1 with TRBJ1-6; no reliable D call. Germline lookup yields CDR1 MGHDK and CDR2 SYGVNS. CDR3 size: 16 residues. The CDR3 coding sequence is TGCGCCAGCAAATCCCCTTGGAGCTCCTATAATTCACCCCTCCACTTT. It encodes CASKSPWSSYNSPLHF. The full variable domain, with the rest looked up from reference TRBV25-1 and TRBJ1-6, is EADIYQTPRYLVIGTGKKITLECSQTMGHDKMYWYQQDPGMELHLIHYSYGVNSTEKGDLSSESTVSRIRTEHFPLTLESARPSHTSQYLCASKSPWSSYNSPLHFGNGTRLTVT.

V usage is TRBV24-1 and J usage is TRBJ2-3; TRBD1 is a possible D gene (5 bases). Per germline, CDR1 KGHDR and CDR2 SFDVKD. The V end was cut by 4 bases, the J end by 5 bases, with 18 bases between. The CDR3 covers 16 residues. The CDR3 DNA reads TGTGCCACCAGTGACGAGTCTGGTTTTCAGGGAGATACGCAGTATTTT. Its protein product is CATSDESGFQGDTQYF.

This clonotype has just a few counts. This sequence joins TRBV20-1 and TRBJ1-6; D is uncertain. The V gene's germline CDR1 is DFQATT and CDR2 SNEGSKA (reference sequence). The CDR3 sequence is 13 residues long. The V gene lost 1 base and the J gene lost 13 bases, with 14 bases spanning the gap. The CDR3 nucleotides read TGCAGTGCTAGAGTAGACACCCCCGGGCCCCTCCACTTT. It codes for CSARVDTPGPLHF.

In its sample, this clonotype was seen a few times. V gene TRBV5-4 combines with J gene TRBJ2-2, with D possibly matching TRBD1 (5 bases). V lost 3 bases to trimming and J lost 4 bases, with 7 bases between them. This CDR3 contains 13 residues. From germline, CDR1 is SGHNT and CDR2 YYREEE (reference sequence). CDR3: CASSWGLTGELFF. CDR3 nucleotides: TGTGCCAGCAGCTGGGGCCTCACCGGGGAGCTGTTTTTT.

This clonotype was recorded at least ten times. The genes are TRBV2 and TRBJ2-1; TRBD2 matches at 7 bases. The CDR3 has 16 amino acids. Germline CDR1 is SNHLY and CDR2 is FYNNEI. Unmatched junction bases numbered 6, after V lost 1 base and J lost 3 bases. The DNA for the CDR3 is TGTGCCAGCAGTGAAGTTAGCGGGTTGGTCTACAATGAGCAGTTCTTC. This sequence encodes CASSEVSGLVYNEQFF. Variable domain in full (rest from reference TRBV2 and TRBJ2-1): EPEVTQTPSHQVTQMGQEVILRCVPISNHLYFYWYRQILGQKVEFLVSFYNNEISEKSEIFDDQFSVERPDGSNFTLKIRSTKLEDSAMYFCASSEVSGLVYNEQFFGPGTRLTVL.

This clonotype was counted ten times or more. This chain links TRBV5-4 with TRBJ1-1; D is undetermined. Germline loops: CDR1 SGHNT, CDR2 YYREEE (reference sequence). V was pared by 0 bases and J by 3 bases, with 6 bases between. The CDR3 is made up of 13 amino acids. The DNA of the CDR3 is TGTGCCAGCAGCTTGGAAAGTTACACTGAAGCTTTCTTT. It codes for CASSLESYTEAFF. Variable domain in full (rest from reference TRBV5-4 and TRBJ1-1): ETGVTQSPTHLIKTRGQQVTLRCSSQSGHNTVSWYQQALGQGPQFIFQYYREEENGRGNFPPRFSGLQFPNYSSELNVNALELDDSALYLCASSLESYTEAFFGQGTRLTVV.

The chain carries TRBV6-6 and TRBJ1-4; the D is unclear. V was trimmed by 7 bases and J by 8 bases, leaving 17 bases between them. The CDR3 covers 14 residues. CDR1 is MNHNY, CDR2 SVGAGI, per germline (reference sequence). The DNA for the CDR3 is TGTGCCAGCAACTCTGGGAGGGCTGGCGAAAAACTGTTTTTT. Translated: CASNSGRAGEKLFF.

This clonotype was seen a handful of times. In DNA form, the CDR3 reads TGTGCCAGCAGTAGTACTGCAAAAGAGACCCAGTACTTC. Encoded protein: CASSSTAKETQYF. J is TRBJ2-5 and V is TRBV27; D is ambiguous. With 5 bases removed from V and 3 bases from J, the gap between germline ends came to 10 bases. Germline V gene data show CDR1 as MNHEY and CDR2 as SMNVEV (reference sequence). This CDR3 spans 13 amino acids.

The chain carries TRBV6-2 or TRBV6-3 and TRBJ2-1; D unresolved. Trimming pared 7 bases from V and 1 base from J, leaving 14 bases between. CDR1 is MNHEY and CDR2 is SVGEGT in the germline V gene. The CDR3 has 15 residues. CDR3 region: CASTKPSRSYNEQFF. The CDR3 DNA is TGTGCCAGCACAAAACCTAGTAGATCCTACAATGAGCAGTTCTTC.

This clonotype was recorded a few times. The V call is TRBV6-6, the J call TRBJ1-6, with TRBD1 matching 8 bases. J gave up 7 bases and V 6 bases, and 2 bases lay outside the gene matches. The CDR3 runs to 13 residues. The germline CDR1 and CDR2 sequences are MNHNY and SVGAGI (reference sequence). Written as DNA, the CDR3 is TGTGCCAGCAGGACAGGGGAAAATTCACCCCTCCACTTT. Its protein is CASRTGENSPLHF.

This clonotype was detected ten times or more. CDR3 loop: CASSSTGVNSPLHF. In DNA form, the CDR3 reads TGTGCCAGCTCCTCGACAGGGGTAAATTCACCCCTCCACTTT. This chain links TRBV18 with TRBJ1-6; 8 bases fit TRBD1. CDR1 is KGHSH, CDR2 LQKENI, per germline. J lost 7 bases, V lost 6 bases, and 5 bases had no gene match. The length of the CDR3 is 14 residues.

This clonotype has only a few counts. This chain uses TRBV7-3 with TRBJ2-2; D perhaps matches TRBD2 (6 bases). Germline assignment: CDR1 SGHTA and CDR2 FQGTGA. The CDR3 spans 16 residues. V shed 1 base and J shed 2 bases, with 11 bases lying between them. The CDR3 region is CASSLMSGPNTGELFF. DNA of the CDR3: TGTGCCAGCAGCTTAATGAGCGGGCCTAACACCGGGGAGCTGTTTTTT.

This clonotype was seen a handful of times. The genes are TRBV3-1 and TRBJ2-3, with D perhaps matching TRBD2 (6 bases). The CDR3 extends over 15 amino acids. V dropped 1 base and J dropped 6 bases, with 14 bases sitting between them. CDR1 and CDR2 (germline): LGHDT, YNNKEL (reference sequence). The chain's CDR3 is CASSQVGGASDTQYF. The CDR3, as DNA: TGTGCCAGCAGCCAAGTCGGGGGAGCCTCTGATACGCAGTATTTT.

This clonotype has more than one count but fewer than ten. The V gene is TRBV12-3 or TRBV12-4, the J gene TRBJ2-2; 10 nucleotides align to TRBD2. V lost 6 bases, J lost 6 bases, and 16 bases stayed unmatched. This CDR3 is built from 18 residues. The CDR3 DNA reads TGTGCCAGCAGCCATGATTTCAGTAGCGGGAGGTCTCCCGGGGAGCTGTTTTTT. This translates into CASSHDFSSGRSPGELFF.

Turning to this clonotype: An end of the junction does not agree with germline; a read error may underlie this. The rearrangement joins TRBV2 to TRBJ2-6; D may match TRBD1 or TRBD2 (5 bases each). Germline V CDR1 and CDR2: SNHLY, FYNNEI. The CDR3 extends over 14 amino acids. CDR3 residues: CTSNRGAGANVLTF. Here the CDR3 DNA reads TGTACCAGCAATCGGGGCGCTGGGGCCAACGTCCTGACTTTC. Combining the CDR3 with reference TRBV2 and TRBJ2-6 gives the whole variable domain EPEVTQTPSHQVTQMGQEVILRCVPISNHLYFYWYRQILGQKVEFLVSFYNNEISEKSEIFDDQFSVERPDGSNFTLKIRSTKLEDSAMYFCTSNRGAGANVLTFGAGSRLTVL.

This clonotype was detected a few times. CDR3 in DNA: TGTGCAAGTCGCTTAGGAGGGGGATCGAGCAATCAGCCCCAGCATTTT. Protein sequence: CASRLGGGSSNQPQHF. The chain uses TRBV12-2 and TRBJ1-5; TRBD1 is taken as the D call from the table, unchecked against the DNA. TRBV12-2 is a documented pseudogene. The CDR3 is made up of 16 amino acids.